This T cell receptor beta chain was documented in a study of blood T cell repertoires in COVID-19. Study-level information: Donors in the United States, Italy and Spain gave samples during acute or convalescent COVID-19. In each case, the material was cDNA or gDNA derived from T cells, B-cell-depleted T cells, or PBMCs.

In the original workflow: Nucleated cell number was recorded as an estimate derived from reference gene primer amplification. The table came from immunoSEQ multiplex PCR; TCRdb's copy has only in-frame clones and leaves some out. The V and J calls and clone size are taken from that table; D and trimming were inferred from the DNA. The sample holds 300,000 to 450,000 clones, around nine tenths seen once. Trimming took off 1 base at V and 3 bases at J, with 12 bases between the two ends. CDR1 is SGHTA and CDR2 is FQGTGA in the germline V gene. The CDR3 has 16 residues. The TCR comes from a woman under 30 who had recovered from COVID-19. The sequencing sample was made of PBMCs or T cells enriched from blood (not recorded which). This chain connects TRBV7-3 to TRBJ2-2; D gene unclear. CDR3 in DNA: TGTGCCAGCAGCTTAAATCTGCACGGTGACACCGGGGAGCTGTTTTTT. Its translation: CASSLNLHGDTGELFF. Variable domain in full (rest from reference TRBV7-3 and TRBJ2-2): GAGVSQTPSNKVTEKGKYVELRCDPISGHTALYWYRQSLGQGPEFLIYFQGTGAADDSGLPNDRFFAVRPEGSVSTLKIQRTERGDSAVYLCASSLNLHGDTGELFFGEGSRLTVL.